This TCR beta chain was retrieved from a study of blood T cell repertoires in COVID-19. About the research overall: Samples came from the United States, Italy and Spain, spanning acute and convalescent COVID-19. T cells, B-cell-depleted T cells, or PBMCs supplied cDNA or gDNA.

The CDR3 runs 13 residues. Germline CDR1 is MNHEY and CDR2 is SMNVEV (reference sequence). V dropped 5 bases and J dropped 4 bases, with 11 bases sitting between them. As handled by the study authors: Estimated nucleated cell counts came from reference gene primer amplification. This table comes from immunoSEQ multiplex PCR, and its TCRdb copy is limited to in-frame clones, with some not included. V, J and clone size are taken as reported in that table, and D and trimming were inferred from the DNA itself. The sample includes roughly 160,000 clones, roughly 85% of them seen just once. The sequence came from a woman older than 75 with acute or convalescent COVID-19. Sequenced: peripheral blood. V is TRBV27 and J is TRBJ1-1; TRBD1 might be the D (6 bases). CDR3 sequence (DNA): TGTGCCAGCAGTGTAACAGGGACCACTGAAGCTTTCTTT. Translation: CASSVTGTTEAFF.